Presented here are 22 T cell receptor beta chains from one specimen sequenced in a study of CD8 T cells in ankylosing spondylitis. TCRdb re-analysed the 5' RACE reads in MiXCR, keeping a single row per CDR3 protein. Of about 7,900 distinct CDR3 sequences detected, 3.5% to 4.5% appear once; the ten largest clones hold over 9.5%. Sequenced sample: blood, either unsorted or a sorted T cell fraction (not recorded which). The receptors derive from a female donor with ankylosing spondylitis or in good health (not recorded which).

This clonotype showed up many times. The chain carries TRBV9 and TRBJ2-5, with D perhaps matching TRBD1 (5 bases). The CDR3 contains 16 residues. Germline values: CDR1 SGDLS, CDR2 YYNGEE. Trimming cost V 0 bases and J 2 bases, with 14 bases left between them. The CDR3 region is CASSVGTDKKQETQYF. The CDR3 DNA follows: TGTGCCAGCAGCGTAGGTACGGACAAAAAACAAGAGACCCAGTACTTC.

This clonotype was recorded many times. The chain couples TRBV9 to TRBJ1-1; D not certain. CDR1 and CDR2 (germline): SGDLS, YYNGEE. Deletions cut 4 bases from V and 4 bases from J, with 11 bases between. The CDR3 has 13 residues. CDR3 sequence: CASSLDLGTEAFF. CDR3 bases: TGTGCCAGCAGCCTGGACCTGGGCACTGAAGCTTTCTTT. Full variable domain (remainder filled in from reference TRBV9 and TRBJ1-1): DSGVTQTPKHLITATGQRVTLRCSPRSGDLSVYWYQQSLDQGLQFLIQYYNGEERAKGNILERFSAQQFPDLHSELNLSSLELGDSALYFCASSLDLGTEAFFGQGTRLTVV.

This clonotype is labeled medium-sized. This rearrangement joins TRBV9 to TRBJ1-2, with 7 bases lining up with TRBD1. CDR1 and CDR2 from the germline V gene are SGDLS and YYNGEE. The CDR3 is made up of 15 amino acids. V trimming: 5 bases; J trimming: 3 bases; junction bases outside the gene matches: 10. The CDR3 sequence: CASSRGQDDYYGYTF. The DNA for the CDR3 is TGTGCCAGCAGTCGAGGACAGGATGATTACTATGGCTACACCTTC.

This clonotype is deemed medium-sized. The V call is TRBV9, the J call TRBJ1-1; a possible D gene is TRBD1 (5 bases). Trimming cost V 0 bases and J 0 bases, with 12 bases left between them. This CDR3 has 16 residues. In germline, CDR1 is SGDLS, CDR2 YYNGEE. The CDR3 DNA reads TGTGCCAGCAGCGTAGGGGGAGGAGGGGTGAACACTGAAGCTTTCTTT. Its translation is CASSVGGGGVNTEAFF. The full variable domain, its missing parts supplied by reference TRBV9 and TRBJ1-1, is DSGVTQTPKHLITATGQRVTLRCSPRSGDLSVYWYQQSLDQGLQFLIQYYNGEERAKGNILERFSAQQFPDLHSELNLSSLELGDSALYFCASSVGGGGVNTEAFFGQGTRLTVV.

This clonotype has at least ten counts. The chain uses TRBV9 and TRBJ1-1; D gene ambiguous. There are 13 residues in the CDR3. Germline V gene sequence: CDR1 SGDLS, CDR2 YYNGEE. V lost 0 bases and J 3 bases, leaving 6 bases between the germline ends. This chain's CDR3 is CASSVEGDTEAFF. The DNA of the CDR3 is TGTGCCAGCAGCGTAGAAGGAGACACTGAAGCTTTCTTT. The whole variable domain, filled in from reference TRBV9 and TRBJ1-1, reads DSGVTQTPKHLITATGQRVTLRCSPRSGDLSVYWYQQSLDQGLQFLIQYYNGEERAKGNILERFSAQQFPDLHSELNLSSLELGDSALYFCASSVEGDTEAFFGQGTRLTVV.

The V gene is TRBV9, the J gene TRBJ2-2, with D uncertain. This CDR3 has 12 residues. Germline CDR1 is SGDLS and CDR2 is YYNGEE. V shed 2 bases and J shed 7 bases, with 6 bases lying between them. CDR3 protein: CASSVGGGELFF. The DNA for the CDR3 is TGTGCCAGCAGCGTTGGCGGCGGGGAGCTGTTTTTT.

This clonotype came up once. In nucleotides, the CDR3 is TGTGCCAGCAGTGGAGCGGGGGGCTACGAGCAGTACTTC. It translates to CASSGAGGYEQYF. The V gene is TRBV9, the J gene TRBJ2-7; TRBD2 matches at 9 bases. V lost 5 bases, J lost 3 bases, and 3 bases stayed unmatched. This CDR3 is 13 amino acids long. Germline V lookup: CDR1 SGDLS, CDR2 YYNGEE.

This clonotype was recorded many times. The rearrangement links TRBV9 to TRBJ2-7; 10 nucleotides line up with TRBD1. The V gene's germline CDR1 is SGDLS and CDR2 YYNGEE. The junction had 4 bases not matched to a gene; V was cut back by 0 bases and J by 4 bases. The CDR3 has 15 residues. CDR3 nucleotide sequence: TGTGCCAGCAGCGTAGGAGGACAGGGGGTATACGAGCAGTACTTC. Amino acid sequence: CASSVGGQGVYEQYF.

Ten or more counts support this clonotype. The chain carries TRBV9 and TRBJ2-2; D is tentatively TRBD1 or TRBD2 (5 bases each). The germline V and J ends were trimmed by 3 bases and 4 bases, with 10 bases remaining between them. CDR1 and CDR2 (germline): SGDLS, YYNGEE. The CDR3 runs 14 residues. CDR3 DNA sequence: TGTGCCAGCAGCGGACGTGGGGGCACCGGGGAGCTGTTTTTT. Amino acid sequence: CASSGRGGTGELFF. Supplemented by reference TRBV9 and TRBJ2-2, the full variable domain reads DSGVTQTPKHLITATGQRVTLRCSPRSGDLSVYWYQQSLDQGLQFLIQYYNGEERAKGNILERFSAQQFPDLHSELNLSSLELGDSALYFCASSGRGGTGELFFGEGSRLTVL.

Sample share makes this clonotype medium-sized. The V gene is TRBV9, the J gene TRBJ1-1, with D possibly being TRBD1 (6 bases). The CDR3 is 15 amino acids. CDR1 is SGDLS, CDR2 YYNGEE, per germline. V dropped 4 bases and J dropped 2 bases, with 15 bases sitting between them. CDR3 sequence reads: CASSLGGTRNTEAFF. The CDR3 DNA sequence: TGTGCCAGCAGCCTAGGCGGGACAAGAAACACTGAAGCTTTCTTT.

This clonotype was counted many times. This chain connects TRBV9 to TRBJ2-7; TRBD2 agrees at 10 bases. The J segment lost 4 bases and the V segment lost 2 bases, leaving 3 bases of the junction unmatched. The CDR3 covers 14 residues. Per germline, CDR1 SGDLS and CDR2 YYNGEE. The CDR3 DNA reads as TGTGCCAGCAGCGTCGCTAGCGGGAGATACGAGCAGTACTTC. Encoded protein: CASSVASGRYEQYF.

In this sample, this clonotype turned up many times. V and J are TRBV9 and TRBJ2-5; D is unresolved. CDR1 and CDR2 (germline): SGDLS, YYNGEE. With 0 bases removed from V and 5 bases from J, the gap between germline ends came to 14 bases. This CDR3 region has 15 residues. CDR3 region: CASSVGNMGMETQYF. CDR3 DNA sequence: TGTGCCAGCAGCGTAGGGAACATGGGTATGGAGACCCAGTACTTC.

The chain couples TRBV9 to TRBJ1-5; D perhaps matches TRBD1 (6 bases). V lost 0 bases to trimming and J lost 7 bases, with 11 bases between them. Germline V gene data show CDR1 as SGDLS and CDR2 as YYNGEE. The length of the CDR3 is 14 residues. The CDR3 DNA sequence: TGTGCCAGCAGCGTAGGGGCAGGGGACCAGCCCCAGCATTTT. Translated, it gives CASSVGAGDQPQHF. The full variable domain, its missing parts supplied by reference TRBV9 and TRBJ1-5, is DSGVTQTPKHLITATGQRVTLRCSPRSGDLSVYWYQQSLDQGLQFLIQYYNGEERAKGNILERFSAQQFPDLHSELNLSSLELGDSALYFCASSVGAGDQPQHFGDGTRLSIL.

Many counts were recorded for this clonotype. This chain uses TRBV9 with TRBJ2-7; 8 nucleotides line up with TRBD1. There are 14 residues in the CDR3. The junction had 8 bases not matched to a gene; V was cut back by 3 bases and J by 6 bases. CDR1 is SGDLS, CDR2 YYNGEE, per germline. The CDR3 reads CASSAGTGSGEQYF. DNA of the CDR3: TGTGCCAGCAGCGCCGGGACAGGCAGCGGCGAGCAGTACTTC.

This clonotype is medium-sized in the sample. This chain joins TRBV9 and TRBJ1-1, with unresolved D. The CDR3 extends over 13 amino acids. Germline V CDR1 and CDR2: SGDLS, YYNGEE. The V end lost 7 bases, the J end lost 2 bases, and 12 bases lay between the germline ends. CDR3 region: CASGSGVNTEAFF. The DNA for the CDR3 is TGTGCCAGCGGAAGTGGGGTAAACACTGAAGCTTTCTTT.

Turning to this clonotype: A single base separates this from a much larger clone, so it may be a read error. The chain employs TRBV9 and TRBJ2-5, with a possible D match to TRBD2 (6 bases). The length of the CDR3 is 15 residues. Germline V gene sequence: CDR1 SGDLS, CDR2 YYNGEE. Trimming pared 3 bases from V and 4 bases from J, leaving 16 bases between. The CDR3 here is CASSGSGTWGETQYF. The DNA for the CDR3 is TGTGCCAGCAGCGGCTCCGGGACTTGGGGAGAGACCCAGTACTTC.

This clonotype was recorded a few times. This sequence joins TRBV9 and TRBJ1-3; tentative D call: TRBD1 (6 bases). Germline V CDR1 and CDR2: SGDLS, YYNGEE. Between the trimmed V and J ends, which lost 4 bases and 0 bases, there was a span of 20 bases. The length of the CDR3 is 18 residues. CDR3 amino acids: CASSLSREDSISGNTIYF. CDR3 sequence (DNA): TGTGCCAGCAGCTTAAGCAGGGAGGACAGTATCTCTGGAAACACCATATATTTT.

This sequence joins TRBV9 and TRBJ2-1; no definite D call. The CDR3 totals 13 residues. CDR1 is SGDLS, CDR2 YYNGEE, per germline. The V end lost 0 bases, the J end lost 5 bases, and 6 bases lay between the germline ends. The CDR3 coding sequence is TGTGCCAGCAGCGTAGCAACAGACAATGAGCAGTTCTTC. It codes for CASSVATDNEQFF.

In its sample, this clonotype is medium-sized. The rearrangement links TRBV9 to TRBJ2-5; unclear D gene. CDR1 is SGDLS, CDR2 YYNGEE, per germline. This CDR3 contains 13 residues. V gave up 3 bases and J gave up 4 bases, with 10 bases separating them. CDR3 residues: CASSARSAETQYF. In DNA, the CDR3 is TGTGCCAGCAGCGCCCGGTCAGCAGAGACCCAGTACTTC.

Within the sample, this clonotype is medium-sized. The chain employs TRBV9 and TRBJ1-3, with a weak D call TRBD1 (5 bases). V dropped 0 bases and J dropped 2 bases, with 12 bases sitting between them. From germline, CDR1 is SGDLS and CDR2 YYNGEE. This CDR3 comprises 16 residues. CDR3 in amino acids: CASSVGRGSAGNTIYF. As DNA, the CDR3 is TGTGCCAGCAGCGTAGGACGGGGGTCGGCTGGAAACACCATATATTTT.

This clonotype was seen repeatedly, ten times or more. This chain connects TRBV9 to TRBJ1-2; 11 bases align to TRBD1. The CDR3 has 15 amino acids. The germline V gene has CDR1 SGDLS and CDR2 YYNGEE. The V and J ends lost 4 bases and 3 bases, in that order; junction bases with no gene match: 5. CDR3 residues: CASSPRTGGDYGYTF. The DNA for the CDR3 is TGTGCCAGCAGCCCAAGGACAGGGGGCGACTATGGCTACACCTTC. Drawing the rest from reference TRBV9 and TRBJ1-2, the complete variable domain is DSGVTQTPKHLITATGQRVTLRCSPRSGDLSVYWYQQSLDQGLQFLIQYYNGEERAKGNILERFSAQQFPDLHSELNLSSLELGDSALYFCASSPRTGGDYGYTFGSGTRLTVV.

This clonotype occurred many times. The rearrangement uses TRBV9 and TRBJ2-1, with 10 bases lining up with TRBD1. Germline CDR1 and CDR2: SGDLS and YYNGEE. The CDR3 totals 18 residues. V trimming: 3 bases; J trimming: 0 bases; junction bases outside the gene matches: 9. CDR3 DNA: TGTGCCAGCAGCGCTGGCTCCCGGGACAGGGGCTCCTACAATGAGCAGTTCTTC. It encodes CASSAGSRDRGSYNEQFF.